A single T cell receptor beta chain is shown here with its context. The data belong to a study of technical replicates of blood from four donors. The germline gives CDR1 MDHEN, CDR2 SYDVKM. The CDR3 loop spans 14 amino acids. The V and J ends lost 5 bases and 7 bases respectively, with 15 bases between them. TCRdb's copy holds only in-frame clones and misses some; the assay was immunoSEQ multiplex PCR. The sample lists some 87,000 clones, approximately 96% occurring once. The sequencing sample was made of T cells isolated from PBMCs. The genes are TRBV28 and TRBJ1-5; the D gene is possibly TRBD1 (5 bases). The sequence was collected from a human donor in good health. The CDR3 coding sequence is TGTGCCAGCAGTGTGGGACTTCTAGGCCAGCCCCAGCATTTT. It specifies CASSVGLLGQPQHF.